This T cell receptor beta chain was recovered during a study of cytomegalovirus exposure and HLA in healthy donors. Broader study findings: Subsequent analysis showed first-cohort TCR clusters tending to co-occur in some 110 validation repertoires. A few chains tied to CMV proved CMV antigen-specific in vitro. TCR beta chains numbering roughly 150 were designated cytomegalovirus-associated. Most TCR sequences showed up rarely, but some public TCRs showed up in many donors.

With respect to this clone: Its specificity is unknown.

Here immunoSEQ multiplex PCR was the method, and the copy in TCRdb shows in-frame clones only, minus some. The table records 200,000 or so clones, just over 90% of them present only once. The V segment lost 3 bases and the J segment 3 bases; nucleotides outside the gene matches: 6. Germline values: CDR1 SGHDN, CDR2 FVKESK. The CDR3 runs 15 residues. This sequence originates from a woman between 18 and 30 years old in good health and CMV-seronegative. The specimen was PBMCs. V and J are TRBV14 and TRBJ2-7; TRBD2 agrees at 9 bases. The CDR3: CASSHSSGESYEQYF. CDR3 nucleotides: TGTGCCAGCAGCCACTCTAGCGGGGAGAGCTACGAGCAGTACTTC.